This entry lists 30 T cell receptor beta chains sequenced from one sample in a study of shared clonotypes between healthy human individuals. The naive CD8 fraction comprised CD45RO-negative cells positively selected for CCR7 and excluded terminally differentiated effector memory CD45RA+ cells. Assay: immunoSEQ multiplex PCR; the TCRdb copy retains only in-frame clones and omits some. The data show some 2,000,000 clones, about 95% seen once. The specimen sequenced was naive CD8+ T cells sorted from blood. Receptors originate from a man younger than 35 in good health.

Note on this clone: Other DNA sequences in the same sample also yield this CDR3. V usage is TRBV9 and J usage is TRBJ2-7; unclear D gene. The CDR3 has 14 amino acids. Germline lookup yields CDR1 SGDLS and CDR2 YYNGEE. Trimming took off 0 bases at V and 3 bases at J, with 10 bases between the two ends. The CDR3 region has the DNA TGTGCCAGCAGCGTAGAGGGAACGGACTACGAGCAGTACTTC. Its protein is CASSVEGTDYEQYF.

This chain joins TRBV5-6 and TRBJ2-1, with 10 bases matching TRBD2. V lost 4 bases to trimming and J lost 13 bases; unmatched junction nucleotides: 11. The CDR3 is made up of 14 amino acids. Germline values: CDR1 SGHDT, CDR2 YYEEEE. The chain's CDR3 is CASSTGTSVVDQFF. CDR3 bases: TGTGCCAGCAGCACCGGGACTAGCGTAGTGGATCAGTTCTTC.

V is TRBV5-1 and J is TRBJ2-7; D may be TRBD1 (7 bases). CDR3 length: 15 amino acids. Germline assignment: CDR1 SGHRS and CDR2 YFSETQ. V lost 0 bases, J lost 3 bases, and 13 bases lay in between. CDR3 coding DNA: TGCGCCAGCAGCTTGGTGCAGGGGGGAAGCTACGAGCAGTACTTC. It translates to CASSLVQGGSYEQYF.

In regard to this clone: Other DNA sequences in the sample encode the same CDR3. This chain joins TRBV7-9 and TRBJ2-7, with 9 bases matching TRBD2. Germline values: CDR1 SEHNR, CDR2 FQNEAQ (reference sequence). The CDR3 covers 15 residues. V dropped 1 base and J dropped 5; count of bases not matched to a gene: 6. The CDR3 nucleotides are TGTGCCAGCAGCTTAGTTAGCGGGGGCAGGGACGAGCAGTACTTC. Its translation is CASSLVSGGRDEQYF.

A few counts support this clone. The rearrangement joins TRBV30 to TRBJ1-1; weak D call: TRBD1 (5 bases). The CDR3 loop spans 14 amino acids. Germline CDR1 and CDR2: GTSNPN and SVGIG (reference sequence). The ends were cut back, 0 bases at V and 4 bases at J, with 12 bases in the middle. DNA of the CDR3: TGTGCCTGGAGTGTAGACAGTCTCTTCACTGAAGCTTTCTTT. This gives the protein CAWSVDSLFTEAFF.

The chain has TRBV2 and TRBJ2-1; the D call may be TRBD1 or TRBD2 (5 bases each). Deletions cut 8 bases from V and 5 bases from J, with 19 bases between. Germline CDR1 and CDR2: SNHLY and FYNNEI. The CDR3 runs 15 residues. Here the CDR3 reads CASAGDGAFNNEQFF. The DNA for the CDR3 is TGTGCCAGCGCCGGGGACGGAGCGTTCAACAATGAGCAGTTCTTC. Using reference TRBV2 and TRBJ2-1 for the parts outside the CDR3, the full variable domain is EPEVTQTPSHQVTQMGQEVILRCVPISNHLYFYWYRQILGQKVEFLVSFYNNEISEKSEIFDDQFSVERPDGSNFTLKIRSTKLEDSAMYFCASAGDGAFNNEQFFGPGTRLTVL.

The rearrangement links TRBV11-2 to TRBJ2-7, with 9 bases fitting TRBD1. J gave up 6 bases and V 2 bases, and 11 bases lay outside the gene matches. Looked up from germline, CDR1 is SGHAT and CDR2 is FQNNGV. The CDR3 runs 16 residues. CDR3 protein: CASSLFLWDRASEQYF. CDR3 in DNA: TGTGCCAGCAGCTTATTTCTCTGGGACAGGGCTAGCGAGCAGTACTTC.

The genes are TRBV10-2 and TRBJ2-5; 11 bases line up with TRBD2. The CDR3 runs to 16 residues. The trim removed 6 bases at V and 5 bases at J, leaving 11 bases unmatched. CDR1 and CDR2 (germline): WSHSY, SAAADI. The CDR3 DNA is TGCGCCAGCAGCCCATTAGCGGGGGGGGCCTGGGAGACCCAGTACTTC. It translates to CASSPLAGGAWETQYF.

This clone was picked up one time. The chain recombines TRBV7-2 with TRBJ1-1; D not certain. The V end lost 1 base, the J end lost 0 bases, and 12 bases lay between the germline ends. CDR1 is SGHTA and CDR2 is FQGNSA in the germline V gene. CDR3 length: 16 amino acids. The CDR3 is CASSLGGWGMNTEAFF. Here the CDR3 DNA reads TGTGCCAGCAGCTTAGGAGGGTGGGGAATGAACACTGAAGCTTTCTTT.

This clone was seen only once. The rearrangement joins TRBV28 to TRBJ2-7; D is tentatively TRBD1 or TRBD2 (6 bases each). The CDR3 is 12 residues long. The V and J ends lost 3 bases and 5 bases respectively, with 8 bases between them. The germline V gene encodes CDR1 MDHEN and CDR2 SYDVKM. In DNA, the CDR3 is TGTGCCAGCAGTTTTCGGGGGCACGAGCAGTACTTC. This gives the protein CASSFRGHEQYF.

This clone was detected only a few times. The chain uses TRBV4-2 and TRBJ1-1; the D is unclear. V lost 0 bases and J lost 4, with 15 bases in between. Germline-derived CDR1 and CDR2 are LGHNA and YNFKEQ. The CDR3 loop spans 16 amino acids. This chain's CDR3 is CASSQDPTTASTEAFF. The DNA of the CDR3 is TGTGCCAGCAGCCAAGACCCCACGACCGCTAGCACTGAAGCTTTCTTT.

This clone was recorded a few times. The chain employs TRBV10-1 and TRBJ2-3; D is uncertain. CDR1 WNHNN and CDR2 SYGVQD come from the germline V gene (reference sequence). This CDR3 contains 12 residues. Trimming pared 3 bases from V and 8 bases from J, leaving 9 bases between. The CDR3 protein is CASSDLSGTQYF. In DNA form, the CDR3 reads TGCGCCAGCAGTGATCTCTCGGGTACGCAGTATTTT.

This clone was observed a single time. The rearrangement joins TRBV28 to TRBJ2-2; 12 bases fit TRBD1. V trimming: 4 bases; J trimming: 7 bases; junction bases outside the gene matches: 10. Germline V gene data show CDR1 as MDHEN and CDR2 as SYDVKM. The CDR3 has 17 residues. This CDR3 reads CASSYAAGTGGFGELFF. The CDR3 coding sequence is TGTGCCAGCAGTTACGCCGCCGGGACAGGGGGCTTCGGGGAGCTGTTTTTT. The whole variable domain, filled in from reference TRBV28 and TRBJ2-2, reads DVKVTQSSRYLVKRTGEKVFLECVQDMDHENMFWYRQDPGLGLRLIYFSYDVKMKEKGDIPEGYSVSREKKERFSLILESASTNQTSMYLCASSYAAGTGGFGELFFGEGSRLTVL.

This rearrangement joins TRBV7-9 to TRBJ1-1; D gene uncertain. The V and J ends lost 0 bases and 7 bases respectively, with 6 bases between them. CDR3 length equals 12 residues. The V gene's germline CDR1 is SEHNR and CDR2 FQNEAQ (reference sequence). The CDR3 loop is CASSLAGFEAFF. In nucleotides, the CDR3 is TGTGCCAGCAGCTTAGCAGGGTTTGAAGCTTTCTTT.

This clone was counted a few times. The chain joins TRBV10-3 to TRBJ2-7, with D perhaps matching TRBD1 (6 bases). This CDR3 has 13 amino acids. Germline CDR1 is ENHRY and CDR2 is SYGVKD. V gave up 10 bases and J gave up 1 base, with 14 bases separating them. The CDR3 DNA reads TGTGCCAGTACCGGGACACTATCCTACGAGCAGTACTTC. Translation: CASTGTLSYEQYF.

Only one count was recorded for this clone. The J gene is TRBJ2-3, the V gene TRBV4-3; D is unresolved. From germline, CDR1 is LGHNA and CDR2 YSLEER. This CDR3 spans 17 amino acids. The germline V and J ends were trimmed by 0 bases and 0 bases, with 13 bases remaining between them. CDR3 amino acids: CASSQEAWQASTDTQYF. CDR3 coding DNA: TGCGCCAGCAGCCAAGAGGCGTGGCAGGCCAGCACAGATACGCAGTATTTT.

A word on this clone: The identical CDR3 is also encoded by other nucleotide sequences in the sample. V is TRBV5-1 and J is TRBJ1-4; TRBD1 matches at 10 bases. Per the germline V gene, CDR1 is SGHRS and CDR2 is YFSETQ. The CDR3 runs to 14 residues. Trimming removed 5 bases from V and 6 bases from J; junction bases left unmatched: 4. CDR3 sequence: CASSSGTGDEKLFF. The CDR3 bases are TGCGCCAGCAGTTCCGGGACAGGGGATGAAAAACTGTTTTTT. The complete variable domain, with remaining parts taken from reference TRBV5-1 and TRBJ1-4, reads KAGVTQTPRYLIKTRGQQVTLSCSPISGHRSVSWYQQTPGQGLQFLFEYFSETQRNKGNFPGRFSGRQFSNSRSEMNVSTLELGDSALYLCASSSGTGDEKLFFGSGTQLSVL.

Concerning this clone itself: Distinct nucleotide sequences in the sample also encode this CDR3. The chain is built from TRBV6-5 and TRBJ2-3; D perhaps matches TRBD1 (6 bases). With 0 bases removed from V and 0 bases from J, the gap between germline ends came to 7 bases. CDR3 length: 15 amino acids. In germline, CDR1 is MNHEY, CDR2 SVGAGI. CDR3 in amino acids: CASSYSRGSTDTQYF. The CDR3, as DNA: TGTGCCAGCAGTTACTCTAGGGGGAGCACAGATACGCAGTATTTT.

CDR3 sequence (DNA): TGTGCCAGCAGTGAGGGGTTCATGGCAGGTCGGGACACCATATATTTT. Amino acid sequence: CASSEGFMAGRDTIYF. The V gene is TRBV6-1, the J gene TRBJ1-3, with D hard to call. V dropped 3 bases and J dropped 8 bases, with 20 bases sitting between them. CDR3 size: 16 residues. Per germline, CDR1 MNHNS and CDR2 SASEGT.

The chain carries TRBV9 and TRBJ1-2, with no clear D. Trimming removed 0 bases at V and 1 base at J, with 4 bases between. CDR1 and CDR2 (germline): SGDLS, YYNGEE. The CDR3 has 13 amino acids. This CDR3 reads CASSVDLNYGYTF. Here the CDR3 DNA reads TGTGCCAGCAGCGTAGACCTTAACTATGGCTACACCTTC. The full variable domain, in which reference TRBV9 and TRBJ1-2 provide the parts outside the CDR3, is DSGVTQTPKHLITATGQRVTLRCSPRSGDLSVYWYQQSLDQGLQFLIQYYNGEERAKGNILERFSAQQFPDLHSELNLSSLELGDSALYFCASSVDLNYGYTFGSGTRLTVV.

The rearrangement joins TRBV25-1 to TRBJ1-1, with D uncertain. Trimming removed 4 bases at V and 4 bases at J, with 13 bases between. Germline assignment: CDR1 MGHDK and CDR2 SYGVNS. The CDR3 spans 14 residues. In DNA form, the CDR3 reads TGTGCCAGCAGTGCCTCACGGGATTTCACTGAAGCTTTCTTT. This gives the protein CASSASRDFTEAFF.

V and J are TRBV5-4 and TRBJ2-7, with 7 bases fitting TRBD2. Germline V gives CDR1 SGHNT, CDR2 YYREEE (reference sequence). With V trimmed by 1 base and J by 3 bases, 4 bases remained unmatched. This CDR3 has 14 amino acids. As DNA, the CDR3 is TGTGCCAGCAGCTTGTGGGGGGGAATCTACGAGCAGTACTTC. Protein: CASSLWGGIYEQYF.

This clone was observed once. The chain uses TRBV2 and TRBJ2-1, with TRBD2 identical over 10 bases. With 1 base clipped from V and 4 bases from J, the junction kept 4 bases outside the gene matches. This CDR3 contains 16 residues. The germline CDR1 and CDR2 sequences are SNHLY and FYNNEI. CDR3 loop: CASSEGVGLAYNEQFF. Written as DNA, the CDR3 is TGTGCCAGCAGTGAAGGAGTGGGACTAGCGTACAATGAGCAGTTCTTC.

This rearrangement joins TRBV10-2 to TRBJ2-2, with D tentatively TRBD2 (6 bases). The CDR3 is 13 residues long. The V gene's germline CDR1 is WSHSY and CDR2 SAAADI. V was shortened by 4 bases and J by 4 bases, with 7 bases between the two germline ends. CDR3 residues: CASSGGGTGELFF. In nucleotides, the CDR3 is TGCGCCAGCAGTGGGGGAGGCACCGGGGAGCTGTTTTTT.

This chain connects TRBV29-1 to TRBJ2-7; 9 bases match TRBD1. CDR3 length: 13 amino acids. Germline values: CDR1 SQVTM, CDR2 ANQGSEA. V dropped 3 bases and J dropped 12; count of bases not matched to a gene: 12. The CDR3 here is CSVEGDRDERLYF. The CDR3 DNA reads as TGCAGCGTTGAGGGGGACAGGGACGAACGGCTGTACTTC.

V gene TRBV10-1 combines with J gene TRBJ1-2, with D possibly TRBD1 on 5 matching bases. CDR1 is WNHNN and CDR2 is SYGVQD in the germline V gene (reference sequence). V was trimmed by 6 bases and J by 4 bases, leaving 21 bases between them. The CDR3 totals 16 residues. The CDR3 coding sequence is TGCGCCAGCAGCCGGGACGCCGATCCTTTTCTCTATGGCTACACCTTC. Residues: CASSRDADPFLYGYTF.

The chain is built from TRBV4-1 and TRBJ1-2; maybe TRBD1 (5 bases). The CDR3 runs to 16 residues. Germline values: CDR1 MGHRA, CDR2 YSYEKL. Trimming shortened V by 4 bases and J by 8 bases, and 23 bases separated the two germline ends. CDR3 amino acids: CASSPQTLRAPDGYTF. CDR3 coding DNA: TGCGCCAGCAGCCCCCAAACCCTCAGGGCTCCGGACGGCTACACCTTC.

DNA of the CDR3: TGTGCCAGCGGGGTGGGGCACGGGGAGCTGTTTTTT. This encodes CASGVGHGELFF. The chain uses TRBV6-1 and TRBJ2-2; possibly TRBD1 for D (5 bases). CDR1 is MNHNS and CDR2 is SASEGT in the germline V gene. Between the trimmed V and J ends, which lost 8 bases and 7 bases, there was a span of 11 bases. The CDR3 has 12 residues.

CDR3 amino acids: CASSRAREGQDEQYF. The CDR3 nucleotides are TGTGCCAGCAGCCGTGCGCGGGAGGGCCAAGACGAGCAGTACTTC. The chain couples TRBV7-8 to TRBJ2-7; 9 nucleotides agree with TRBD2. The CDR3 totals 15 residues. J lost 5 bases, V lost 5 bases, and 10 bases had no gene match. Germline V gene data show CDR1 as SGHVS and CDR2 as FQNEAQ.

This clone was detected once. V gene TRBV27 combines with J gene TRBJ1-4; D gene ambiguous. V dropped 6 bases and J dropped 0 bases, with 11 bases sitting between them. This CDR3 contains 15 residues. Germline CDR1 reads MNHEY; CDR2 reads SMNVEV (reference sequence). CDR3 loop: CASSPHLATNEKLFF. CDR3 DNA sequence: TGTGCCAGCAGCCCACATTTGGCAACTAATGAAAAACTGTTTTTT.